This is a list of T cell receptor beta chains from one sample in a study of type 1 regulatory T cells. These receptors' targets are unknown. One entry per CDR3 protein results from TCRdb running MiXCR on the reads. Seen here are about 60,000 distinct CDR3 sequences, 60% to 65% observed once, and the top ten hold around 1.9%. Sequenced material: cultured non-Tr1 T cells, either the whole culture or a sorted T cell fraction (not recorded which). The receptors shown here come from a human donor in good health. The CDR3 runs from the conserved cysteine through the conserved F or W. A D gene is named only where the DNA matches it firmly. Size values are once, few and many counts, or a class for expanded clones, and some rows have none.

13	TRBV12-3/TRBV12-4	-	-	TRBJ1-2	TGTGCCAGCAGTTTTGGGGACCCAAAGGTTTACACCTTC	CASSFGDPKVYTF
13	TRBV12-3/TRBV12-4	few	-	TRBJ2-5	TGTGCCAGCAGTTTGGGGACGCGAGAGACCCAGTACTTC	CASSLGTRETQYF
14	TRBV5-1	-	-	TRBJ2-5	TGCGCCAGCAGACTCAGCGAGCCTGCGGAGACCCAGTACTTC	CASRLSEPAETQYF
11	TRBV20-1	once	-	TRBJ2-5	TGCAGTGCTAGAGATTCAGAGACCCAGTACTTC	CSARDSETQYF
12	TRBV10-2	once	TRBD2	TRBJ2-5	TGCGCCAGCCTAAGCGGGGGAGGGGCCCAGTACTTC	CASLSGGGAQYF
13	TRBV28	-	TRBD2	TRBJ2-3	TGTGCCAGCCGGGACTACGGCACAGATACGCAGTATTTT	CASRDYGTDTQYF
13	TRBV12-3/TRBV12-4	-	-	TRBJ2-1	TGTGCCAGCAGGGGGTGGGGAAGAAATGAGCAGTTCTTC	CASRGWGRNEQFF
15	TRBV10-3	-	TRBD1	TRBJ1-1	TGTGCCATCAGTGAGTCGGGACAGGGGGGAACTGAAGCTTTCTTT	CAISESGQGGTEAFF
16	TRBV20-1	few	-	TRBJ2-2	TGCAGTGCTAGGTCTAACCGGGGGACTTACACCGGGGAGCTGTTTTTT	CSARSNRGTYTGELFF
13	TRBV6-2/TRBV6-3	-	TRBD1	TRBJ2-5	TGTGCCAGCATACAGGGGATTACAGAGACCCAGTACTTC	CASIQGITETQYF
14	TRBV15	once	TRBD2	TRBJ2-7	TGTGCCAGCAGTGCGGGAGGGCCCTCTTACGAGCAGTACTTC	CASSAGGPSYEQYF
16	TRBV9	-	-	TRBJ2-3	TGTGCCAGCAGCGTAGACCCAGCGGGCAGCACAGATACGCAGTATTTT	CASSVDPAGSTDTQYF
14	TRBV24-1	-	-	TRBJ2-1	TGTGCCACCAGTGATCAGATCTCCTACAATGAGCAGTTCTTC	CATSDQISYNEQFF
16	TRBV2	-	-	TRBJ2-3	TGTGCCAGCAGTGATCCCCGACAGATAAGCACAGATACGCAGTATTTT	CASSDPRQISTDTQYF
13	TRBV6-1	-	-	TRBJ2-1	TGTGCCAGCAGTAAAACCTTAGAATCTGAGCAGTTCTTC	CASSKTLESEQFF
17	TRBV7-8	-	-	TRBJ1-5	TGTGCCAGCAGTCCTCCCAATTCGGGGGCCCGGAATCAGCCCCAGCATTTT	CASSPPNSGARNQPQHF
14	TRBV19	few	-	TRBJ2-7	TGTGCCAGTACCCCCACGGGGGATCTCTACGAGCAGTACTTC	CASTPTGDLYEQYF
15	TRBV7-8	-	-	TRBJ2-5	TGTGCCAGCAGCTTACCCAGACTGGAGATAGAGACCCAGTACTTC	CASSLPRLEIETQYF
17	TRBV15	-	-	TRBJ2-3	TGTGCCACCAGCAGAGATATCGGCGGGGAAGACACAGATACGCAGTATTTT	CATSRDIGGEDTDTQYF
12	TRBV7-2	few	-	TRBJ2-1	TGTGCCAGCAGCTTGACGAACAATGAGCAGTTCTTC	CASSLTNNEQFF
16	TRBV7-2	-	TRBD2	TRBJ2-3	TGTGCCAGCAGCTTAAGCGGGAGGTACAGCACAGATACGCAGTATTTT	CASSLSGRYSTDTQYF
13	TRBV3-1	-	-	TRBJ2-7	TGTGCTAGCGGACTCCATAGCTCCTACGAGCAGTACTTC	CASGLHSSYEQYF
13	TRBV2	once	-	TRBJ2-7	TGTGCCAGCAGTGCTTTAGTGTTCTACGAGCAGTACTTC	CASSALVFYEQYF
14	TRBV24-1	once	TRBD2	TRBJ2-3	TGTGCCACCAGCGAAGCGGGAGCGGCAGATACGCAGTATTTT	CATSEAGAADTQYF
11	TRBV25-1	-	-	TRBJ2-1	TGTGCCAGCAGTTACCGGAATGAGCAGTTCTTC	CASSYRNEQFF
13	TRBV6-6	-	-	TRBJ2-7	TGTGCCAGCAGCCCAGGACAATTCTACGAGCAGTACTTC	CASSPGQFYEQYF
13	TRBV3-1	-	-	TRBJ1-3	TGTGCCAGCAGCCAAATAGTCGAGCGGACCATATATTTT	CASSQIVERTIYF
14	TRBV18	-	-	TRBJ2-2	TGTGCCAGCTCACCGGGGACCGAGACCGGGGAGCTGTTTTTT	CASSPGTETGELFF
16	TRBV5-1	-	TRBD2	TRBJ2-5	TGCGCCAGCAGCGGATCCCCTAGCGGGGGACAAGAGACCCAGTACTTC	CASSGSPSGGQETQYF
14	TRBV7-2	-	-	TRBJ1-1	TGTGCCAGCAGCTTAAGTGGAGGGTCAGGAGTAGCTTTCTTT	CASSLSGGSGVAFF
16	TRBV4-2	-	-	TRBJ2-5	TGTGCCAGCAGCCAAGATTGGGGCAGGGACCAAGAGACCCAGTACTTC	CASSQDWGRDQETQYF
12	TRBV24-1	few	-	TRBJ2-2	TGTGCCACCAGGGACAGTCCCGGGGAGCTGTTTTTT	CATRDSPGELFF
14	TRBV7-2	-	TRBD2	TRBJ2-4	TGTGCCAGCAGCTTACATCGGGGGGAAAACATTCAGTACTTC	CASSLHRGENIQYF
16	TRBV5-1	-	-	TRBJ2-6	TGCGCCAGCAGCTTGCAGCCTCTCTCTGGGGCCAACGTCCTGACTTTC	CASSLQPLSGANVLTF
14	TRBV9	-	TRBD2	TRBJ2-1	TGTGCCAGCAGCGTAGAGGGACTAGCTCGTGAGCAGTTCTTC	CASSVEGLAREQFF
17	TRBV5-1	-	-	TRBJ2-3	TGCGCCAGCAGCACGGGACAAACGGGTTCCCGCACAGATACGCAGTATTTT	CASSTGQTGSRTDTQYF
13	TRBV7-9	few	-	TRBJ2-5	TGTGCCAGCAACTGGGGTTCTGGAGAGACCCAGTACTTC	CASNWGSGETQYF
15	TRBV7-8	-	-	TRBJ2-7	TGTGCCAGCAGCGCGGACTCCCCCAGCCTCTACGAGCAGTACTTC	CASSADSPSLYEQYF
16	TRBV5-1	-	TRBD2	TRBJ2-3	TGCGCCAGCGGCTTGGCCTCGGCGGGAGGAACAGATACGCAGTATTTT	CASGLASAGGTDTQYF
17	TRBV7-6	-	TRBD2	TRBJ2-1	TGTGCCAGCACCCGAATCCCGGGACTAGCGGGAGCAAATGAGCAGTTCTTC	CASTRIPGLAGANEQFF
17	TRBV7-9	-	TRBD2	TRBJ2-7	TGTGCCAGCAGCGATTGGGGTTGGCGGGAGATTTCCTACGAGCAGTACTTC	CASSDWGWREISYEQYF
16	TRBV7-2	medium-sized	TRBD1	TRBJ2-1	TGTGCCAGCAGCTTCTCCCGGGACAGGGCTTACAATGAGCAGTTCTTC	CASSFSRDRAYNEQFF
15	TRBV7-2	-	-	TRBJ2-5	TGTGCCAGCAGCTTAGCGCTTTCTAGCGTAGAGACCCAGTACTTC	CASSLALSSVETQYF
15	TRBV7-9	-	-	TRBJ1-1	TGTGCCAGCAGCCCAATGGAGGTGATGAACACTGAAGCTTTCTTT	CASSPMEVMNTEAFF
17	TRBV11-2	-	TRBD2	TRBJ2-6	TGTGCCAGCAGCTTAGAAGCGGGAGCCCCGGGGGCCAACGTCCTGACTTTC	CASSLEAGAPGANVLTF
17	TRBV19	-	-	TRBJ2-2	TGTGCCAGTAAACGCAATGGGGGGCAGCGGAACACCGGGGAGCTGTTTTTT	CASKRNGGQRNTGELFF
16	TRBV4-2	-	-	TRBJ2-1	TGTGCCAGCAGCCAAGGGTCGGGAGAGATCAACAATGAGCAGTTCTTC	CASSQGSGEINNEQFF
15	TRBV28	medium-sized	-	TRBJ2-1	TGTGCCAGCAGTTTATTAGTTTCGCCCTACAATGAGCAGTTCTTC	CASSLLVSPYNEQFF
13	TRBV12-3/TRBV12-4	-	-	TRBJ1-5	TGTGCCAGCACGGGGTATGACAATCAGCCCCAGCATTTT	CASTGYDNQPQHF
14	TRBV9	few	TRBD1	TRBJ2-5	TGTGCCAGCAGCCCTTCGACAGGGGGAGAGACCCAGTACTTC	CASSPSTGGETQYF
14	TRBV2	-	-	TRBJ2-2	TGTGCCAGCAGTGAACAGGGGCCGACCGGGAAGCTGTTTTTT	CASSEQGPTGKLFF
14	TRBV7-2	-	TRBD2	TRBJ2-7	TGTGCCAGCAGCCCGACTAGCGGGAGCTACGAGCAGTACTTC	CASSPTSGSYEQYF
15	TRBV7-9	-	-	TRBJ2-3	TGTGCCAGCAGCTCCGTCGGCGGATACACAGATACGCAGTATTTT	CASSSVGGYTDTQYF
13	TRBV2	-	-	TRBJ2-3	TGTGCCGGCCTGAGACTAACCACAGATACGCAGTATTTT	CAGLRLTTDTQYF
15	TRBV6-2/TRBV6-3	-	TRBD1	TRBJ1-6	TGTGCCAGCAAGTTTGGACAGGGGGTTAATTCACCCCTCTACTTT	CASKFGQGVNSPLYF
15	TRBV9	-	TRBD2	TRBJ2-7	TGTGCCAGCAGCGAAGGTACTAGCGGCCCATCCGAGCAGTACTTC	CASSEGTSGPSEQYF
16	TRBV24-1	-	TRBD1	TRBJ1-2	TGTGCCACCAGTACTACCACAGGGGGCCGAGACTATGGCTACACCTTC	CATSTTTGGRDYGYTF
14	TRBV7-2	few	-	TRBJ2-3	TGTGCCAGCAGCTTAGAGGGTTTCACAGATACGCAGTATTTT	CASSLEGFTDTQYF
14	TRBV5-1	-	TRBD2	TRBJ2-7	TGCGCCAGCAGCCCCCGGGACTACTCCTACGAGCAGTACTTC	CASSPRDYSYEQYF